Below are 9 T cell receptor beta chains sequenced from a single sample in a study of PD-L1 blockade in urothelial cancer. The assay was immunoSEQ multiplex PCR, and TCRdb's table has in-frame clones only and misses some. The sample records 70,000 to 75,000 clones, approximately 88% being singletons. This material consisted of PBMCs, taken around atezolizumab (anti-PD-L1) treatment. These receptors were collected from a man between 60 and 75 years old with urothelial cancer.

The chain combines TRBV4-1 with TRBJ2-2; 8 positions match TRBD2. V trimming: 0 bases; J trimming: 7 bases; junction bases outside the gene matches: 10. This CDR3 is built from 17 residues. The germline CDR1 and CDR2 sequences are MGHRA and YSYEKL. The DNA of the CDR3 is TGCGCCAGCAGCCAAGAATATAGGACTAGCCATAGCGGGGAGCTGTTTTTT. Its translation is CASSQEYRTSHSGELFF.

The chain is built from TRBV5-1 and TRBJ2-5; TRBD2 matches at 11 bases. Germline V gives CDR1 SGHRS, CDR2 YFSETQ. There are 16 residues in the CDR3. With 2 bases clipped from V and 1 base from J, the junction kept 4 bases outside the gene matches. The CDR3 DNA sequence: TGCGCCAGCAGCTTAACTAGCGGGAGTCCCCAAGAGACCCAGTACTTC. It encodes CASSLTSGSPQETQYF.

The DNA of the CDR3 is TGTGCCAGCCAGGACATTAGCGGGGGGAAACAAGAGACCCAGTACTTC. This codes for CASQDISGGKQETQYF. V gene TRBV5-6 combines with J gene TRBJ2-5; 10 bases align to TRBD2. Germline V gene lookup returns CDR1 SGHDT and CDR2 YYEEEE. CDR3 length: 16 amino acids. Trimming took 7 bases from V and 2 from J; bases not matched to a gene: 11.

This clone was seen just once. The J gene is TRBJ1-3, the V gene TRBV18; D is uncertain. Germline V CDR1 and CDR2: KGHSH, LQKENI. This CDR3 has 14 amino acids. V was trimmed by 3 bases and J by 0 bases, leaving 6 bases between them. In DNA form, the CDR3 reads TGTGCCAGCTCACCGTCCAGCTCTGGAAACACCATATATTTT. Its translation is CASSPSSSGNTIYF.

The chain recombines TRBV6-1 with TRBJ2-1; 8 bases fit TRBD2. The germline CDR1 and CDR2 sequences are MNHNS and SASEGT. V shed 0 bases and J 6 bases; nucleotides not matched to a gene: 4. This CDR3 region has 15 residues. The CDR3 nucleotides read TGTGCCAGCAGTGAAGCAGGGCTAGCGGGCAATGAGCAGTTCTTC. This gives the protein CASSEAGLAGNEQFF.

V and J are TRBV11-1 and TRBJ1-2; 7 bases align to TRBD1. Unmatched junction bases numbered 2, after V lost 0 bases and J lost 4 bases. The CDR3 is 14 amino acids. CDR1 and CDR2 from the germline V gene are SGHAT and FQDESV (reference sequence). CDR3 residues: CASSLADRAYGYTF. CDR3 DNA sequence: TGTGCCAGCAGCTTAGCTGACAGGGCCTATGGCTACACCTTC.

The V and J genes are TRBV2 and TRBJ2-5; tentatively, D is TRBD2 (6 bases). This CDR3 comprises 16 residues. Germline loops: CDR1 SNHLY, CDR2 FYNNEI. V lost 4 bases and J lost 0, with 15 bases in between. CDR3 amino acids: CASSGRTTRYQETQYF. In DNA form, the CDR3 reads TGTGCCAGCAGTGGACGGACTACCAGGTACCAAGAGACCCAGTACTTC.

The chain employs TRBV5-6 and TRBJ2-6; 7 nucleotides align to TRBD2. Germline-derived CDR1 and CDR2 are SGHDT and YYEEEE. CDR3 length: 16 residues. V gave up 3 bases and J gave up 2 bases; unmatched junction bases: 5. CDR3 sequence: CASSYRTSTGANVLTF. The DNA for the CDR3 is TGTGCCAGCAGCTACCGGACTAGTACTGGGGCCAACGTCCTGACTTTC.

This clone has just one count. The chain couples TRBV5-4 to TRBJ2-3; D is perhaps TRBD2 (7 bases). There are 15 residues in the CDR3. The V end was cut by 0 bases, the J end by 4 bases, with 12 bases between. Germline-derived CDR1 and CDR2 are SGHNT and YYREEE (reference sequence). DNA for the CDR3: TGTGCCAGCAGCTTGGAGGGGGGGGTTGCAGATACGCAGTATTTT. As protein: CASSLEGGVADTQYF.